These 16 T cell receptor beta chains were sequenced from one sample in a study of T cell repertoires in ileal Crohn's disease. The sorted cells were lamina propria lymphocytes from surgical specimens, first isolated by density gradient. Clones were sequenced by immunoSEQ multiplex PCR, and TCRdb holds only the in-frame ones, with some missing. This table holds approximately 5,700 clones, around 89% found once. The material sequenced was CD4+ T cells from ileum. Source of these receptors: an adult with Crohn's disease. Some clones in this sample may be carry-over from other donors' samples.

This clone has a handful of counts. The chain is built from TRBV1 and TRBJ2-3; the D segment call TRBD2 is taken from the table without a DNA check. TRBV1 is assigned pseudogene status. The CDR3 sequence is 18 residues long. CDR3 in amino acids: CTSSQDPRRLAATDTQYF. CDR3 sequence (DNA): TGCACCAGCAGCCAAGATCCCCGAAGACTAGCGGCCACAGATACGCAGTATTTT.

This chain links TRBV5-4 with TRBJ1-1; TRBD1 matches 7 bases. CDR1 and CDR2 (germline): SGHNT, YYREEE (reference sequence). The trim removed 6 bases at V and 1 base at J, leaving 3 bases unmatched. This CDR3 contains 13 residues. DNA for the CDR3: TGTGCCAGCAACAGACAGGGGAACACTGAAGCTTTCTTT. It codes for CASNRQGNTEAFF.

This chain uses TRBV11-3 with TRBJ2-7; 7 bases are a match to TRBD2. The ends lost 5 bases at V and 0 bases at J; junction bases unmatched: 4. Per the germline V gene, CDR1 is SGHNT and CDR2 is YENEEA. The CDR3 loop spans 14 amino acids. The DNA of the CDR3 is TGTGCCAGCAGCGCTCGGGACTACTCCTACGAGCAGTACTTC. As protein: CASSARDYSYEQYF.

The V gene is TRBV19, the J gene TRBJ1-2; D not certain. CDR3 length equals 13 residues. V lost 5 bases, J lost 4 bases, and 11 bases lay in between. Germline CDR1 reads LNHDA; CDR2 reads SQIVND (reference sequence). The CDR3 is CASSWAPSYGYTF. For the CDR3, the DNA is TGTGCCAGTAGTTGGGCCCCGTCCTATGGCTACACCTTC.

The J gene is TRBJ1-1, the V gene TRBV6-1; TRBD1 matches at 9 bases. Per germline, CDR1 MNHNS and CDR2 SASEGT. The trim removed 4 bases at V and 5 bases at J, leaving 11 bases unmatched. The CDR3 consists of 16 residues. The CDR3 DNA follows: TGTGCCAGCAGTGTCGAATGGGGACAGGGTGGGACTGAAGCTTTCTTT. Its protein product is CASSVEWGQGGTEAFF.

This clone was seen a handful of times. V and J are TRBV7-2 and TRBJ1-4; TRBD1 aligns across 9 bases. The V gene's germline CDR1 is SGHTA and CDR2 FQGNSA. After removal of 5 bases from V and 8 bases from J, the junction contained 6 bases not matched to a gene. This CDR3 spans 14 amino acids. CDR3 loop: CASSPWTGAEKLFF. The CDR3 nucleotides read TGTGCCAGCAGCCCCTGGACAGGGGCCGAAAAACTGTTTTTT.

This clone was counted a few times. In nucleotides, the CDR3 is TGCGCCAGCAGCTGGGCGGGGGTGAACACTGAAGCTTTCTTT. Encoded protein: CASSWAGVNTEAFF. The rearrangement joins TRBV5-1 to TRBJ1-1; the D gene is possibly TRBD1 (5 bases). Germline-derived CDR1 and CDR2 are SGHRS and YFSETQ. The CDR3 is 14 amino acids. The V end was cut by 3 bases, the J end by 0 bases, with 9 bases between.

The chain is built from TRBV2 and TRBJ2-3; 11 bases align to TRBD2. From germline, CDR1 is SNHLY and CDR2 FYNNEI. V was clipped by 6 bases and J by 3 bases; unmatched bases: 5. This CDR3 spans 15 amino acids. Written as DNA, the CDR3 is TGTGCCAGCAGGCCTAGGACTAGCGGGACAGATACGCAGTATTTT. Encoded protein: CASRPRTSGTDTQYF.

The gene calls are TRBV5-3 and TRBJ2-1, with D hard to call. TRBV5-3 is classed as an ORF, of uncertain function. The V and J ends lost 4 bases and 10 bases respectively, with 9 bases between them. There are 11 residues in the CDR3. CDR3 in amino acids: CARSVGWEQFF. As DNA, the CDR3 is TGTGCCAGAAGCGTCGGTTGGGAGCAGTTCTTC.

The chain has TRBV28 and TRBJ1-5, with 7 bases aligning to TRBD1. The germline V gene has CDR1 MDHEN and CDR2 SYDVKM. J lost 7 bases, V lost 1 base, and 4 bases had no gene match. This CDR3 comprises 14 residues. CDR3 protein: CASSLLTGPQPQHF. The CDR3 DNA sequence: TGTGCCAGCAGTTTATTGACAGGGCCGCAGCCCCAGCATTTT. Full variable domain (missing parts from reference TRBV28 and TRBJ1-5): DVKVTQSSRYLVKRTGEKVFLECVQDMDHENMFWYRQDPGLGLRLIYFSYDVKMKEKGDIPEGYSVSREKKERFSLILESASTNQTSMYLCASSLLTGPQPQHFGDGTRLSIL.

J is TRBJ2-1 and V is TRBV27, with TRBD2 identical over 7 bases. V trimming: 2 bases; J trimming: 10 bases; junction bases outside the gene matches: 2. Germline V lookup: CDR1 MNHEY, CDR2 SMNVEV (reference sequence). This CDR3 is built from 12 residues. The CDR3 DNA sequence: TGTGCCAGCAGTTTACCGGGAGGCGAGCAGTTCTTC. Protein product: CASSLPGGEQFF.

The J gene is TRBJ2-7, the V gene TRBV5-4; the D is unclear. Looked up from germline, CDR1 is SGHNT and CDR2 is YYREEE (reference sequence). V shed 0 bases and J shed 2 bases, with 12 bases lying between them. The CDR3 contains 15 residues. Here the CDR3 DNA reads TGTGCCAGCAGCTTGGGCGCTGCCCAAACCTACGAGCAGTACTTC. Its translation is CASSLGAAQTYEQYF.

The chain combines TRBV4-3 with TRBJ1-4; D is unclear. Trimming removed 0 bases from V and 8 bases from J, with 19 bases in between. The CDR3 is 17 residues long. Germline values: CDR1 LGHNA, CDR2 YSLEER. The CDR3 spells CASSQDRRGRRPEKLFF. DNA for the CDR3: TGCGCCAGCAGCCAAGATAGGCGCGGCCGACGCCCCGAAAAACTGTTTTTT.

The rearrangement uses TRBV28 and TRBJ2-1, with 7 bases matching TRBD2. Germline-derived CDR1 and CDR2 are MDHEN and SYDVKM. This CDR3 is built from 16 residues. V was clipped by 6 bases and J by 7 bases; unmatched bases: 15. CDR3 coding DNA: TGTGCCAGCAGCCCCTTCGGGACGGGAGGTAGGAATGAGCAGTTCTTC. Encoded protein: CASSPFGTGGRNEQFF.

The chain is built from TRBV19 and TRBJ2-3, with D perhaps matching TRBD1 (5 bases). Looked up from germline, CDR1 is LNHDA and CDR2 is SQIVND (reference sequence). V lost 6 bases and J 11 bases, leaving 27 bases between the germline ends. The CDR3 covers 16 residues. The CDR3 DNA sequence: TGTGCCAGTAGCCCATCTGTACCTACCGTAGGGGTTGGGCAGTATTTT. This encodes CASSPSVPTVGVGQYF.

The V call is TRBV7-2, the J call TRBJ2-7; D perhaps matches TRBD2 (5 bases). V dropped 3 bases and J dropped 2 bases, with 8 bases sitting between them. The CDR3 consists of 13 residues. The V gene's germline CDR1 is SGHTA and CDR2 FQGNSA. CDR3 sequence reads: CASSFSGTYEQYF. The CDR3, as DNA: TGTGCCAGCAGCTTTTCGGGAACCTACGAGCAGTACTTC.